The present T cell receptor (beta chain) was sequenced within a study of blood T cell repertoires in COVID-19. Overall study context: The study drew acute and convalescent COVID-19 samples from the United States, Italy and Spain. The cDNA or gDNA used as material had been derived from T cells, B-cell-depleted T cells, or PBMCs.

The V end was cut by 6 bases, the J end by 5 bases, with 11 bases between. Germline CDR1 reads MNHEY; CDR2 reads SMNVEV (reference sequence). The CDR3 is 13 residues long. Per the study methods: Counts of nucleated cells, estimated from reference gene primer amplification, were obtained. The data were produced by immunoSEQ multiplex PCR, yet TCRdb's version contains in-frame clones alone and is incomplete. D and trimming come from the DNA, and the V and J calls and clone size come from that table. The sample yields tens of thousands of clones, about four fifths seen once. This rearrangement joins TRBV27 to TRBJ1-5, with D perhaps matching TRBD1 (6 bases). Specimen: peripheral blood. The sequence came from a woman in her sixties or seventies with acute or convalescent COVID-19. The CDR3 reads CASRKQGDQPQHF. The CDR3 DNA reads TGTGCCAGCAGGAAACAGGGTGATCAGCCCCAGCATTTT.